Sequencing of this TCR beta chain was carried out in a study of T cell repertoires in cytomegalovirus infection. The overall study: Public TCR beta signatures marked donors with CMV infection and the matching HLA. Study-wide results and caveats: Dominating the ex vivo response were TCR beta clonotypes that were CMV-specific and HLA-C-restricted. Public TCR beta family frequency separated CMV-and-HLA carriers, including in an independent cohort.

V was cut by 4 bases and J by 5 bases, with 14 bases left in between. Germline CDR1 and CDR2: SGHTA and FQGNSA. CDR3 length: 14 amino acids. This clonotype was detected ten times or more. Its antigen is unknown. TCRdb re-derived calls from the reads in MiXCR, one entry per CDR3 protein. The repertoire includes more than 150,000 distinct CDR3 sequences, 28% of them detected once, and roughly 31% sits in the top ten. The sequencing sample was made of PBMCs. V gene TRBV7-2 combines with J gene TRBJ2-5; no definite D call. This clonotype was sampled from a human donor in good health (CMV status not recorded). Some clones in this sample may be carry-over from other donors' samples. This chain's CDR3 is CASSSTNTLETQYF. The CDR3 DNA reads as TGTGCCAGCAGCTCCACTAACACCCTGGAGACCCAGTACTTC. Supplemented by reference TRBV7-2 and TRBJ2-5, the full variable domain reads GAGVSQSPSNKVTEKGKDVELRCDPISGHTALYWYRQSLGQGLEFLIYFQGNSAPDKSGLPSDRFSAERTGGSVSTLTIQRTQQEDSAVYLCASSSTNTLETQYFGPGTRLLVL.